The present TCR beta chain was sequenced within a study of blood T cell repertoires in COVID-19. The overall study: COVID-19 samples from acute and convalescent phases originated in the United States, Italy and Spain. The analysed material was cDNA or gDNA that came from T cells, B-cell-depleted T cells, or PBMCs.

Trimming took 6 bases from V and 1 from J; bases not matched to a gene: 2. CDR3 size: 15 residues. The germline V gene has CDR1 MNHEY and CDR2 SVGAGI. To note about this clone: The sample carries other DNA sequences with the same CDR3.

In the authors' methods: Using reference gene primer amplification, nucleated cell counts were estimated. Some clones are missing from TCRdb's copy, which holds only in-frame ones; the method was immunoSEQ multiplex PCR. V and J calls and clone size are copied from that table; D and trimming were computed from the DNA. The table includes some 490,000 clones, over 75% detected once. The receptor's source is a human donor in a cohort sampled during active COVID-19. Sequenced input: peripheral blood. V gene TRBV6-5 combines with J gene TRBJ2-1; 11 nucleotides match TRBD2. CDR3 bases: TGTGCCAGCAGGACTAGCGGGGCTTCCTACAATGAGCAGTTCTTC. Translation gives CASRTSGASYNEQFF.